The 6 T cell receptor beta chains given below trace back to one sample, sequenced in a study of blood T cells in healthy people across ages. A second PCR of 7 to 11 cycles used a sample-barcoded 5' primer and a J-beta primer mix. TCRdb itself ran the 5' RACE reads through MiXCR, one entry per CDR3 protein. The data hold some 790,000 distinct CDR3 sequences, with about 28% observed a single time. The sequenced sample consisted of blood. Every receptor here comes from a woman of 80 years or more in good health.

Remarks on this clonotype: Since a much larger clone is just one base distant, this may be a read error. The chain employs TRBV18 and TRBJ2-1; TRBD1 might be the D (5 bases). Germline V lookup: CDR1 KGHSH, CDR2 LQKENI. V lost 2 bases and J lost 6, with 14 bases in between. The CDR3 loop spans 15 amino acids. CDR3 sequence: CASSPTDKVLNEQFF. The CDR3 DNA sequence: TGTGCCAGCTCACCAACGGACAAGGTCCTCAATGAGCAGTTCTTC. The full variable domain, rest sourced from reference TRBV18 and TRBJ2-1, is NAGVMQNPRHLVRRRGQEARLRCSPMKGHSHVYWYRQLPEEGLKFMVYLQKENIIDESGMPKERFSAEFPKEGPSILRIQQVVRGDSAAYFCASSPTDKVLNEQFFGPGTRLTVL.

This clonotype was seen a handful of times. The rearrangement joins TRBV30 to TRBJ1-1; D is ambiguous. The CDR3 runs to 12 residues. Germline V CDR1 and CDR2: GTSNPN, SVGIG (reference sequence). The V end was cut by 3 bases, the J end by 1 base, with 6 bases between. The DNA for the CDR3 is TGTGCCTGGAGATGGACGAACACTGAAGCTTTCTTT. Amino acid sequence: CAWRWTNTEAFF.

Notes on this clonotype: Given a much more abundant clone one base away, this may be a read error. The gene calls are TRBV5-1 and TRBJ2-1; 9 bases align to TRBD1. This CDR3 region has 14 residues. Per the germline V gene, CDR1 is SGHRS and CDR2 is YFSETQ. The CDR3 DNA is TGCGCCAACAGCTGGGGGGACAGGGCCCATGAGCAGTTCTTC. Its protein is CANSWGDRAHEQFF.

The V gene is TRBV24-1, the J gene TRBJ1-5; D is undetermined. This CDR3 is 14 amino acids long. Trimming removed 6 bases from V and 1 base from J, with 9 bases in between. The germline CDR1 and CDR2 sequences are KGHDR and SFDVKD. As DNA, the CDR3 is TGTGCCACCAGTTATGCGGGGAGCAATCAGCCCCAGCATTTT. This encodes CATSYAGSNQPQHF.

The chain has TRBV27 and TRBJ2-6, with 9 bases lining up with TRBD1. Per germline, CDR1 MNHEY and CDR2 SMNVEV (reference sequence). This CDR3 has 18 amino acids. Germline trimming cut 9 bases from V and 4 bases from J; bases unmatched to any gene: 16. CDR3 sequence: CASSGAGTGSWGANVLTF. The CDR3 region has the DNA TGTGCCAGTAGTGGGGCCGGGACAGGGTCGTGGGGGGCCAACGTCCTGACTTTC. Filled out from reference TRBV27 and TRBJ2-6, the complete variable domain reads EAQVTQNPRYLITVTGKKLTVTCSQNMNHEYMSWYRQDPGLGLRQIYYSMNVEVTDKGDVPEGYKVSRKEKRNFPLILESPSPNQTSLYFCASSGAGTGSWGANVLTFGAGSRLTVL.

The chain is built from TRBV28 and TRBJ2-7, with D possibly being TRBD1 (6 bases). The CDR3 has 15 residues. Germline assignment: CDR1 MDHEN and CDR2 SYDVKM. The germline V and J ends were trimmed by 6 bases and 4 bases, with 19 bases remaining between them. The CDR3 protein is CASRRRGQGVYEQYF. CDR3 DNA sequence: TGTGCCAGCAGGCGACGGGGACAAGGAGTTTACGAGCAGTACTTC.